These 5 T cell receptor beta chains were all obtained from the same sample, sequenced in a study of cytomegalovirus exposure and HLA in healthy donors. PCR primers comprised 60 Vbeta and 13 Jbeta primers. The assay was immunoSEQ multiplex PCR, and TCRdb's table has in-frame clones only and misses some. The sample records around 140,000 clones, almost 85% being singletons. Sequences were obtained from PBMCs. These receptors came from a woman between 55 and 75 years old in good health and CMV-seropositive.

This chain connects TRBV7-8 to TRBJ2-5, with 10 bases identical to TRBD2. The CDR3 is made up of 17 amino acids. The V segment lost 0 bases and the J segment 4 bases; nucleotides outside the gene matches: 8. CDR1 and CDR2 from the germline V gene are SGHVS and FQNEAQ. CDR3 nucleotides: TGTGCCAGCAGCTTAGCGAGGTTGCTAGCGGGAGTAGAGACCCAGTACTTC. It specifies CASSLARLLAGVETQYF.

This rearrangement joins TRBV6-5 to TRBJ2-1; 9 bases fit TRBD2. The CDR3 has 14 amino acids. From germline, CDR1 is MNHEY and CDR2 SVGAGI. Unmatched junction bases numbered 5, after V lost 4 bases and J lost 7 bases. CDR3 DNA: TGTGCCAGCAGTTCCGGACTAGCGAGTAATGAGCAGTTCTTC. Its protein is CASSSGLASNEQFF.

The chain employs TRBV10-2 and TRBJ1-1; no definite D call. V dropped 11 bases and J dropped 3 bases, with 10 bases sitting between them. Germline CDR1 is WSHSY and CDR2 is SAAADI. This CDR3 has 11 amino acids. CDR3 protein: CAVQFDTEAFF. The CDR3 nucleotides are TGCGCCGTACAGTTTGACACTGAAGCTTTCTTT.

The rearrangement uses TRBV5-1 and TRBJ1-2; possibly TRBD1 for D (6 bases). In germline, CDR1 is SGHRS, CDR2 YFSETQ. Trimming pared 4 bases from V and 4 bases from J, leaving 17 bases between. The CDR3 is made up of 15 amino acids. CDR3 sequence reads: CASSQADRLSYGYTF. CDR3 nucleotides: TGCGCCAGCAGCCAAGCCGACAGGCTGTCCTATGGCTACACCTTC.

The chain joins TRBV18 to TRBJ2-5; 8 bases map to TRBD1. The DNA matches TRBJ2-7 better at its end, which makes the J call doubtful. The CDR3 extends over 17 amino acids. In germline, CDR1 is KGHSH, CDR2 LQKENI. The CDR3 sequence: CASSDFTPDRALHEQYF. The CDR3 DNA is TGTGCCAGCTCCGACTTTACGCCGGACAGGGCTCTCCACGAGCAGTACTTC.